Given below is one T cell receptor (beta chain) in context. TCRdb used MiXCR to reprocess the RACE reads, holding one entry per CDR3 protein. The sample lists fewer than 200,000 distinct CDR3 sequences; about a fifth were seen once. This entry comes from a study of human T cells and chemical hapten exposure. The CDR3 consists of 13 residues. Per the germline V gene, CDR1 is KGHSH and CDR2 is LQKENI. V was clipped by 5 bases and J by 2 bases, with 9 bases between them. Time point defined: patch test 1, 2 weeks after DPC sensitization. As to treatment: therapeutic diphenylcyclopropenone sensitization with weekly scalp DPC.

The J gene is TRBJ2-5, the V gene TRBV18, with D perhaps matching TRBD1 (5 bases). The input for sequencing was whole blood, taken in connection with sensitization to the hapten diphenylcyclopropenone (DPC). This TCR derives from a woman aged 45-59 years with alopecia areata. Some clones in this sample may be carry-over from other donors' samples. The CDR3 coding sequence is TGTGCCAGCTCAAAGGGGCTACAAGAGACCCAGTACTTC. It codes for CASSKGLQETQYF.